One sample yielded the 20 T cell receptor beta chains listed below, sequenced in a study of monozygotic twins with cystic fibrosis. TCRdb's copy holds only in-frame clones and misses some; the assay was immunoSEQ multiplex PCR. The table lists around 23,000 clones, around 93% of them singletons. The sample was blood. The receptors stem from a girl aged 2-10 years with cystic fibrosis.

This clone was found once. The chain carries TRBV27 and TRBJ2-7; D is ambiguous. Deletions cut 4 bases from V and 3 bases from J, with 13 bases between. Germline V gene lookup returns CDR1 MNHEY and CDR2 SMNVEV (reference sequence). CDR3 size: 14 residues. Here the CDR3 reads CASSSLQSGYEQYF. The CDR3 DNA reads as TGTGCCAGCAGTTCCCTCCAGAGTGGCTACGAGCAGTACTTC.

This clone was seen more than once but under ten times. The genes are TRBV6-1 and TRBJ1-3; D is ambiguous. Deletions cut 3 bases from V and 0 bases from J, with 15 bases between. Germline assignment: CDR1 MNHNS and CDR2 SASEGT. This CDR3 comprises 17 residues. The CDR3 spells CASSDNLSRFSGNTIYF. CDR3 bases: TGTGCCAGCAGTGACAACCTCTCAAGGTTCTCTGGAAACACCATATATTTT.

This clone was found once. This chain uses TRBV9 with TRBJ1-2, with 9 positions matching TRBD1. Germline CDR1 and CDR2: SGDLS and YYNGEE. This CDR3 has 16 residues. With V trimmed by 0 bases and J by 6 bases, 9 bases remained unmatched. CDR3 protein: CASSVGGQGSLNGYTF. The CDR3 bases are TGTGCCAGCAGCGTAGGAGGACAGGGGAGTTTAAATGGCTACACCTTC.

The genes are TRBV6-5 and TRBJ2-3; maybe TRBD2 (5 bases). The V gene lost 2 bases and the J gene lost 5 bases, with 11 bases spanning the gap. The germline V gene encodes CDR1 MNHEY and CDR2 SVGAGI. The CDR3 has 14 amino acids. The CDR3 bases are TGTGCCAGCAGTTACCGCGGGCTCGTAGATACGCAGTATTTT. Encoded protein: CASSYRGLVDTQYF.

The sample holds one count of this clone. This chain uses TRBV10-3 with TRBJ2-5, with 10 bases identical to TRBD1. V lost 6 bases, J lost 4 bases, and 5 bases stayed unmatched. The CDR3 sequence is 14 residues long. Germline V gives CDR1 ENHRY, CDR2 SYGVKD. CDR3 DNA: TGTGCCATCAGCACGACAGGGGGCGGAGAGACCCAGTACTTC. Amino acids: CAISTTGGGETQYF.

The V call is TRBV30, the J call TRBJ2-7; 9 nucleotides match TRBD1. This CDR3 has 14 residues. Germline V gives CDR1 GTSNPN, CDR2 SVGIG (reference sequence). Losses at the gene ends were 3 bases for V and 2 bases for J; bases not matched to a gene: 5. CDR3 protein: CAWSFGTGTYEQYF. The CDR3 DNA reads TGTGCCTGGAGCTTCGGGACAGGGACCTACGAGCAGTACTTC.

The chain couples TRBV5-1 to TRBJ2-1; D perhaps matches TRBD2 (6 bases). The CDR3 extends over 13 amino acids. V was pared by 4 bases and J by 8 bases, with 13 bases between. The germline gives CDR1 SGHRS, CDR2 YFSETQ. The CDR3 coding sequence is TGCGCCAGCAGCATGGACTATTGGTATGAGCAGTTCTTC. It codes for CASSMDYWYEQFF.

V gene TRBV10-1 combines with J gene TRBJ2-3; possibly TRBD2 for D (6 bases). The CDR3 length is 13 residues. The V and J ends lost 7 bases and 0 bases respectively, with 8 bases between them. Per the germline V gene, CDR1 is WNHNN and CDR2 is SYGVQD (reference sequence). CDR3 region: CASMAGSTDTQYF. In DNA form, the CDR3 reads TGCGCCAGCATGGCGGGGAGCACAGATACGCAGTATTTT.

The chain uses TRBV10-1 and TRBJ1-2; 9 bases match TRBD1. The CDR3 runs to 13 residues. CDR1 and CDR2 from the germline V gene are WNHNN and SYGVQD (reference sequence). The trim removed 8 bases at V and 3 bases at J, leaving 4 bases unmatched. The CDR3 sequence: CASPRTGDYGYTF. CDR3 DNA: TGCGCCAGCCCTCGGACAGGGGACTATGGCTACACCTTC.

V and J are TRBV7-2 and TRBJ1-2, with 10 nucleotides matching TRBD1. The germline gives CDR1 SGHTA, CDR2 FQGNSA. With 7 bases clipped from V and 3 bases from J, the junction kept 8 bases outside the gene matches. The CDR3 length is 15 residues. CDR3 sequence reads: CASIGQGGRDYGYTF. In DNA, the CDR3 is TGTGCCAGCATCGGACAGGGGGGAAGGGACTATGGCTACACCTTC.

The J gene is TRBJ1-2, the V gene TRBV5-6; tentative D call: TRBD1 (5 bases). V was pared by 0 bases and J by 2 bases, with 14 bases between. The CDR3 length is 16 residues. The germline V gene encodes CDR1 SGHDT and CDR2 YYEEEE. The CDR3 DNA follows: TGTGCCAGCAGCTTGGTTTTTGCAGGGCCCAACTATGGCTACACCTTC. Its translation is CASSLVFAGPNYGYTF. Full variable domain (remainder filled in from reference TRBV5-6 and TRBJ1-2): DAGVTQSPTHLIKTRGQQVTLRCSPKSGHDTVSWYQQALGQGPQFIFQYYEEEERQRGNFPDRFSGHQFPNYSSELNVNALLLGDSALYLCASSLVFAGPNYGYTFGSGTRLTVV.

The chain uses TRBV19 and TRBJ1-3; D not certain. From germline, CDR1 is LNHDA and CDR2 SQIVND (reference sequence). The CDR3 contains 14 residues. Trimming stripped 5 bases from V and 2 bases from J, with 10 bases between. CDR3 DNA: TGTGCCAGTAGTCGGGGATTCACTGGAAACACCATATATTTT. Its protein is CASSRGFTGNTIYF.

The chain couples TRBV28 to TRBJ2-7; the D gene could be TRBD1 or TRBD2 (6 bases each). Trimming left V 5 bases short and J 2 bases short, with 22 bases between. The germline CDR1 and CDR2 sequences are MDHEN and SYDVKM. The CDR3 totals 17 residues. The CDR3 region is CASSDEWGDTKPYEQYF. Here the CDR3 DNA reads TGTGCCAGCAGTGATGAATGGGGGGACACCAAGCCCTACGAGCAGTACTTC. Based on the CDR3 plus reference TRBV28 and TRBJ2-7, the full variable domain is DVKVTQSSRYLVKRTGEKVFLECVQDMDHENMFWYRQDPGLGLRLIYFSYDVKMKEKGDIPEGYSVSREKKERFSLILESASTNQTSMYLCASSDEWGDTKPYEQYFGPGTRLTVT.

The J gene is TRBJ2-1, the V gene TRBV2; D unclear. This CDR3 has 11 amino acids. Germline CDR1 reads SNHLY; CDR2 reads FYNNEI. V gave up 7 bases and J gave up 14 bases, with 15 bases separating them. CDR3 amino acids: CASTLAVYEFF. The DNA for the CDR3 is TGTGCCAGCACTTTGGCGGTATATGAGTTCTTC.

The chain employs TRBV4-3 and TRBJ1-5; D call uncertain. V lost 4 bases, J lost 5 bases, and 12 bases lay in between. The CDR3 is 14 amino acids. Germline V gene data show CDR1 as LGHNA and CDR2 as YSLEER. The CDR3 bases are TGCGCCAGCAGCCTAGTAATGGGGTATCAGCCCCAGCATTTT. Residues: CASSLVMGYQPQHF.

This chain links TRBV29-1 with TRBJ1-2; the D is unclear. This CDR3 has 11 amino acids. V dropped 4 bases and J dropped 4 bases, with 7 bases sitting between them. Germline V CDR1 and CDR2: SQVTM, ANQGSEA. The DNA of the CDR3 is TGCAGCGTTGGGTCTAGCTATGGCTACACCTTC. This sequence encodes CSVGSSYGYTF.

This chain joins TRBV5-1 and TRBJ1-3; D is undetermined. V was trimmed by 5 bases and J by 0 bases, leaving 12 bases between them. The CDR3 is 15 residues long. CDR1 and CDR2 (germline): SGHRS, YFSETQ. The CDR3 DNA is TGCGCCAGCAGGGTGGACCGTTACTCTGGAAACACCATATATTTT. Amino acid sequence: CASRVDRYSGNTIYF.

The chain recombines TRBV7-8 with TRBJ2-7; D is ambiguous. V lost 4 bases and J lost 2, with 3 bases in between. The CDR3 covers 11 residues. From germline, CDR1 is SGHVS and CDR2 FQNEAQ. The CDR3 DNA follows: TGTGCCAGCAGCTACACCTACGAGCAGTACTTC. This gives the protein CASSYTYEQYF. The full variable domain, its missing parts supplied by reference TRBV7-8 and TRBJ2-7, is GAGVSQSPRYKVAKRGQDVALRCDPISGHVSLFWYQQALGQGPEFLTYFQNEAQLDKSGLPSDRFFAERPEGSVSTLKIQRTQQEDSAVYLCASSYTYEQYFGPGTRLTVT.

The chain carries TRBV4-1 and TRBJ2-7; 11 bases fit TRBD2. CDR3 length: 15 amino acids. V was clipped by 4 bases and J by 0 bases; unmatched bases: 2. The V gene's germline CDR1 is MGHRA and CDR2 YSYEKL. The CDR3 region is CASSRGLADSYEQYF. CDR3 DNA sequence: TGCGCCAGCAGCCGGGGACTAGCGGACTCCTACGAGCAGTACTTC.

The CDR3 region has the DNA TGTGCCAGCAGCGACAGGGGGCGGACTGAAGCTTTCTTT. This gives the protein CASSDRGRTEAFF. This chain uses TRBV11-3 with TRBJ1-1; TRBD1 aligns across 10 bases. This CDR3 is 13 amino acids long. The V segment lost 5 bases and the J segment 5 bases; nucleotides outside the gene matches: 2. In germline, CDR1 is SGHNT, CDR2 YENEEA.